This T cell receptor beta chain was sequenced during a study of a mutant IDH1 vaccine in newly diagnosed glioma. Looking at the study overall: Radiotherapy alone preceded vaccination by 4-6 weeks; alternatively, vaccination started with temozolomide cycles. Most patients had radiochemotherapy with temozolomide before enrollment; others had one alone. Findings of the study overall: Immune responses induced by the vaccine were seen in 93.3% of patients, spanning multiple MHC alleles. Pseudoprogression apparently lacked any relation to changes in top peripheral T cell clonotypes.

Here immunoSEQ multiplex PCR was the method, and the copy in TCRdb shows in-frame clones only, minus some. The table shows some 58,000 clones, with approximately 80% occurring only once. Between the trimmed V and J ends, which lost 3 bases and 3 bases, there was a span of 12 bases. The CDR3 sequence is 14 residues long. Germline CDR1 is MDHEN and CDR2 is SYDVKM. Time point specified: week 35, safety follow-up. Vaccinated patients received 300 ug of mutant IDH1 20-mer peptide per dose, with topical imiquimod. On this clone itself: Its antigen is as yet unknown.

This sequence originates from a man aged 35 to 55 with glioma. V and J are TRBV28 and TRBJ2-7; D possibly uses TRBD1 or TRBD2 (6 bases each). Sequencing used PBMCs, obtained from a glioma patient whose treatment included an IDH1 peptide vaccine. CDR3 DNA: TGTGCCAGCAGTTTTGAGGGGGGCAGCTACGAGCAGTACTTC. Translating it yields CASSFEGGSYEQYF.